This is a list of T cell receptor beta chains from one sample in a study of blood T cells in healthy people across ages. MiXCR was run by TCRdb on the 5' RACE reads, yielding one entry per CDR3 protein. Among 750,000 to 950,000 distinct CDR3 sequences listed, about 55% were seen once. Sequenced: blood. The receptors here all came from a man older than 75 in good health. CDR3s include the opening cysteine and the closing phenylalanine or tryptophan. The order of the fields is clone size, V gene, J gene, D gene, CDR3 DNA, CDR3 protein. A D gene is named only where the DNA matches it firmly. For some rows the clone size is stated as once, few or many, or as a class when expanded; others skip it.

-,TRBV5-1,TRBJ1-5,-,TGCGCCAGCAGCTTAGAAGGGCAGAGCAATCAGCCCCAGCATTTT,CASSLEGQSNQPQHF
-,TRBV5-1,TRBJ1-4,-,TGCGCCAGCAGCTTGGCCGGTCGGGCAGGCGTTAATGAAAAACTGTTTTTT,CASSLAGRAGVNEKLFF
-,TRBV5-1,TRBJ2-7,TRBD1,TGCGCCAGCAGCCCGACCCCTGGGACAGGGGCCTACGAGCAGTACTTC,CASSPTPGTGAYEQYF
once,TRBV7-2,TRBJ2-1,TRBD2,TGTGCCAGCAGCCCCCGAGGGACTAGCGGCCACAATGAGCAGTTCTTC,CASSPRGTSGHNEQFF
-,TRBV7-2,TRBJ2-7,-,TGTGCCAGCAGCTTAGGTAGGACTAGGACAGACGAGCAGTACTTC,CASSLGRTRTDEQYF
few,TRBV9,TRBJ2-5,-,TGTGCCAGCAGCCCTCAGACAGGGCAAAATCTCCTGCGGGGGACCCAGTACTTC,CASSPQTGQNLLRGTQYF
-,TRBV24-1,TRBJ2-3,-,TGTGCCACCAGTGTCTGGTCTACAGATACGCAGTATTTT,CATSVWSTDTQYF
-,TRBV3-1,TRBJ2-1,TRBD2,TGTGCCAGCAGCCTTAGCGGGCCGGTCTCCAGGGAGCAGTTCTTC,CASSLSGPVSREQFF
-,TRBV5-6,TRBJ2-4,-,TGTGCCAGCAACTATCGGGGAAACATTCAGTACTTC,CASNYRGNIQYF
once,TRBV6-5,TRBJ2-5,-,TGTGCCAGCAGTTACTCGAACATAGAGGAGACCCAGTACTTC,CASSYSNIEETQYF
-,TRBV5-1,TRBJ2-3,TRBD2,TGCGCCAGCAGCTTGGCTAGCGGGAGCCAAGATACGCAGTATTTT,CASSLASGSQDTQYF
-,TRBV28,TRBJ2-3,-,TGTGCCAGCAGACCACCCGGGTCCCAACGCACAGATACGCAGTATTTT,CASRPPGSQRTDTQYF
few,TRBV20-1,TRBJ1-5,-,TGCAGTGCTAGAGAGGACGCTGGAGGCAATCAGCCCCAGCATTTT,CSAREDAGGNQPQHF
-,TRBV5-1,TRBJ2-2,-,TGCGCCAGCAGCTTGGCTGTAGGGCGACGGACCGGGGAGCTGTTTTTT,CASSLAVGRRTGELFF
few,TRBV12-3/TRBV12-4,TRBJ1-1,-,TGTGCCAGCCGTAGCGGGGACTTGAACACTGAAGCTTTCTTT,CASRSGDLNTEAFF
-,TRBV6-2/TRBV6-3,TRBJ1-1,-,TGTGCCAGCAGAACTCGGGAGAGGGTGGACACTGAAGCTTTCTTT,CASRTRERVDTEAFF
-,TRBV10-3,TRBJ2-2,-,TGTGCCATCAGTGAGTCGGGGGGGAACACCGGGGAGCTGTTTTTT,CAISESGGNTGELFF
few,TRBV4-1,TRBJ2-5,TRBD2,TGCGCCAGCAGCCATGTGGGAACTAGCGGGAAAGAGACCCAGTACTTC,CASSHVGTSGKETQYF
-,TRBV7-6,TRBJ2-3,TRBD2,TGTGCCAGCAGCTTAGGCAGGGGGATAGCGGGAGGGCACCGATACGCGTATTTT,CASSLGRGIAGGHRYAYF
few,TRBV29-1,TRBJ2-5,-,TGCAGCGCAGTGACAGGAGGGGAGACCCAGTACTTC,CSAVTGGETQYF
-,TRBV10-3,TRBJ2-5,-,TGTGCCATCAGTGAGTCCCGGGACACCGGAGCCCTCAAAGAGACCCAGTACTTC,CAISESRDTGALKETQYF
-,TRBV13,TRBJ2-3,-,TGTGCCAGCAGCACTTACGCAGCGGACACAGATACGCAGTATTTT,CASSTYAADTDTQYF
-,TRBV29-1,TRBJ2-3,-,TGCAGCGTTGAAGTCTGGGGCCCAGATTTGGGCCCCAGATACGCGTATTTT,CSVEVWGPDLGPRYAYF
-,TRBV2,TRBJ2-1,-,TGTGCCAGCAGTTCCCGAGGGGAGAATGAGCAGTTCTTC,CASSSRGENEQFF
few,TRBV3-1,TRBJ1-1,-,TGTGCCAGCAGCCAAGCGGCTGTAGGGAACACTGAAGCTTTCTTT,CASSQAAVGNTEAFF
-,TRBV10-3,TRBJ2-1,-,TGTGCCATCAGTGAGTCAGTAGGGATTGTCGCCTACGAGCAGTTCTTC,CAISESVGIVAYEQFF
few,TRBV5-6,TRBJ2-3,-,TGTGCCAGCAGCAACGTGGGGTCTGTACACAGATACGCGTATTTT,CASSNVGSVHRYAYF
-,TRBV28,TRBJ2-5,TRBD1,TGTGCCAGCAGAACGACAGGGGCTCTCGGAGAGACCCAGTACTTC,CASRTTGALGETQYF
few,TRBV10-3,TRBJ1-1,-,TGTGCCATCAGTGAAGTAGCGAACACTGAAGCTTTCTTT,CAISEVANTEAFF
few,TRBV10-3,TRBJ2-3,-,TGTGCCATCGGCGACCGGAGGGGGGACACAGATACGCAGTATTTT,CAIGDRRGDTDTQYF
once,TRBV10-3,TRBJ1-1,-,TGTGCCATCAGCGGACAAACGAACACTGAAGCTTTCTTT,CAISGQTNTEAFF
many,TRBV5-1,TRBJ2-3,-,TGCGCCAGCAGCTTAGAAGATACGCAGTATTTT,CASSLEDTQYF
-,TRBV5-1,TRBJ2-1,-,TGCGCCAGCAGCTTGGGGAGATTCCGCTACAATGAGCAGTTCTTC,CASSLGRFRYNEQFF
-,TRBV6-2/TRBV6-3,TRBJ2-7,TRBD2,TGTGCCAGCAGTTACGGTCGACTAGCGGATGAGAGTCGGGGGCAGTACTTC,CASSYGRLADESRGQYF
-,TRBV10-3,TRBJ2-1,-,TGTGCCATCAGTGATCTAAGCCGAGGCAATGAGCAGTTCTTC,CAISDLSRGNEQFF
-,TRBV14,TRBJ2-4,-,TGTGCCAGCAGCCAAGTTGCGTGGGGGACTCAGTACTTC,CASSQVAWGTQYF
-,TRBV7-9,TRBJ2-1,-,TGTGCCAGCAGCTCAGGGAAATACAATGAGCAGTTCTTC,CASSSGKYNEQFF
few,TRBV5-1,TRBJ2-1,TRBD2,TGCGCCAGCAGCAAGCTAGCGGGAGATGAATGGGGTCTCAATGAGCAGTTCTTC,CASSKLAGDEWGLNEQFF
-,TRBV11-2,TRBJ2-3,TRBD2,TGTGTCAGCAGCTCCTCTCTAGCGGGATCAGATACGCAGTATTTT,CVSSSSLAGSDTQYF
few,TRBV9,TRBJ2-7,-,TGTGCCAGCAGCGACGGGACGAACTCCTACGAGCAGTACTTC,CASSDGTNSYEQYF
-,TRBV4-1,TRBJ2-1,TRBD2,TGCGCCAGCAGGGCGACGGCGGGAGGGGAATACAATGAGCAGTTCTTC,CASRATAGGEYNEQFF
few,TRBV28,TRBJ2-7,TRBD1,TGTGGGACAGGTTCCTACGAGCAGTACTTC,CGTGSYEQYF
many,TRBV15,TRBJ2-3,-,TGTGCCACCAGCAGAGATCGCCGGGGGGCAATATCTTTCCGAGAGCACAGAGACGCGTATTTT,CATSRDRRGAISFREHRDAYF
few,TRBV27,TRBJ2-3,TRBD2,TGTGCCAGCAGTTTATTCGGCGGGAGCAGCACAGATACGCAGTATTTT,CASSLFGGSSTDTQYF
-,TRBV20-1,TRBJ2-1,TRBD2,TGCAGTGCTAGAGATAGCGGGGCGCCCGTTACCCAGTTCTTC,CSARDSGAPVTQFF
-,TRBV7-9,TRBJ1-5,-,TGTGCCAGCAGCTCCCCGTGGGCCTATAGCAATCAGCCCCAGCATTTT,CASSSPWAYSNQPQHF
-,TRBV4-1,TRBJ2-7,-,TGCGCCAGCAGCGGGCAACCCAAGGACTACGAGCAGTACTTC,CASSGQPKDYEQYF
few,TRBV5-1,TRBJ1-2,-,TGCGCCAGCAGCTTGGGGGTTGAAAACTATGGCTACACCTTC,CASSLGVENYGYTF
-,TRBV20-1,TRBJ2-1,-,TGCAGTGCTTTTCCAGGCTCCTGCAATGAGCAGTTCTTC,CSAFPGSCNEQFF
-,TRBV7-6,TRBJ2-7,-,TGTGCCAGCAGCTCTCAGGGGGAGGGGTCCTACGAGCAGTACTTC,CASSSQGEGSYEQYF
-,TRBV12-3/TRBV12-4,TRBJ2-1,TRBD1,TGTGCCAGCAGTTTACTTCGGCGACAGGGAAATGAGCAGTTCTTC,CASSLLRRQGNEQFF
-,TRBV7-2,TRBJ2-1,-,TGTGCCAGCAGCCTGGCTTTAAGGGGGAGCTCCTACAATGAGCAGTTCTTC,CASSLALRGSSYNEQFF
few,TRBV29-1,TRBJ2-1,TRBD2,TGCAGCGTTGAAGCAGGACTAGCGGGAGACCTGTCCTTATACAATGAGCAGTTCTTC,CSVEAGLAGDLSLYNEQFF